This T cell receptor beta chain appears in the sequencing data of a study of shared clonotypes between healthy human individuals. On this clone itself: Its antigen is as yet unknown. The same CDR3 arises from other DNA sequences in this sample as well.

An assay was performed, and its level was deep. Genomic DNA from each subset was divided evenly over several immunoSEQ plates. Here immunoSEQ multiplex PCR was the method, and the copy in TCRdb shows in-frame clones only, minus some. The sample consists of 2 million to 2.5 million clones, approximately 95% of them appearing once. Study results and limitations: Naive CD4 clonotype sharing across several donors was approximately 5%. Relative to their counterparts shared across all four donors, non-shared clonotypes exhibited diminished generation probabilities.

V lost 5 bases and J 2 bases, leaving 8 bases between the germline ends. The CDR3 runs to 13 residues. In germline, CDR1 is SEHNR, CDR2 FQNEAQ (reference sequence). The V gene is TRBV7-9, the J gene TRBJ2-3; unclear D gene. The sequencing sample was made of naive CD4+ T cells sorted from blood. Indicated subset: CD45RA+ positively selected. The TCR was taken from a man younger than 35 in good health. The CDR3 is CASSPRNTDTQYF. In nucleotides, the CDR3 is TGTGCCAGCAGCCCACGCAACACAGATACGCAGTATTTT.